These 5 T cell receptor beta chains were all obtained from the same sample, sequenced in a study of T cell changes during pregnancy in multiple sclerosis. TCRdb's table, derived via immunoSEQ multiplex PCR, lists solely in-frame clones and lacks some. Of about 38,000 clones in the sample, 90% were seen once. Sample: CD4+ T cells from peripheral blood mononuclear cells, taken in the second trimester of pregnancy. The source of these receptors is a female donor with multiple sclerosis, enrolled in a pregnancy study.

The chain links TRBV18 to TRBJ1-1, with D possibly TRBD1 on 5 matching bases. V dropped 3 bases and J dropped 8 bases, with 13 bases sitting between them. The CDR3 length is 13 residues. The V gene's germline CDR1 is KGHSH and CDR2 LQKENI. The CDR3 region has the DNA TGTGCCAGCTCACCCGGGGAGGGGCTGGAAGCTTTCTTT. This codes for CASSPGEGLEAFF. Full variable domain (outside the CDR3, taken from reference TRBV18 and TRBJ1-1): NAGVMQNPRHLVRRRGQEARLRCSPMKGHSHVYWYRQLPEEGLKFMVYLQKENIIDESGMPKERFSAEFPKEGPSILRIQQVVRGDSAAYFCASSPGEGLEAFFGQGTRLTVV.

J is TRBJ2-7 and V is TRBV6-4, with D uncertain. The germline V gene has CDR1 MRHNA and CDR2 SNTAGT. The CDR3 is made up of 12 amino acids. The V gene lost 2 bases and the J gene lost 3 bases, with 5 bases spanning the gap. In DNA form, the CDR3 reads TGTGCCAGCAGTGACGGCCTCTACGAGCAGTACTTC. It codes for CASSDGLYEQYF.

The chain uses TRBV7-2 and TRBJ2-1, with D possibly TRBD2 on 6 matching bases. Looked up from germline, CDR1 is SGHTA and CDR2 is FQGNSA. The V end lost 1 base, the J end lost 8 bases, and 12 bases lay between the germline ends. The CDR3 extends over 14 amino acids. The CDR3 DNA reads TGTGCCAGCAGCTTAGACGGGAGTAGGGATGAGCAGTTCTTC. Encoded protein: CASSLDGSRDEQFF.

This chain uses TRBV7-8 with TRBJ2-7, with a possible D match to TRBD2 (6 bases). CDR3 length: 14 amino acids. From germline, CDR1 is SGHVS and CDR2 FQNEAQ. Trimming took 4 bases from V and 4 from J, leaving 14 bases between them. CDR3 sequence reads: CASSSPLSGYEQYF. CDR3 nucleotides: TGTGCCAGCAGCTCGCCGCTTAGCGGTTACGAGCAGTACTTC. Looking up the rest from reference TRBV7-8 and TRBJ2-7 gives the full variable domain: GAGVSQSPRYKVAKRGQDVALRCDPISGHVSLFWYQQALGQGPEFLTYFQNEAQLDKSGLPSDRFFAERPEGSVSTLKIQRTQQEDSAVYLCASSSPLSGYEQYFGPGTRLTVT.

This chain joins TRBV4-1 and TRBJ2-2, with D unresolved. The V end lost 1 base, the J end lost 3 bases, and 9 bases lay between the germline ends. From germline, CDR1 is MGHRA and CDR2 YSYEKL. The CDR3 loop spans 15 amino acids. The CDR3 DNA reads as TGCGCCAGCAGCCAAGCCACTTATTACACCGGGGAGCTGTTTTTT. Its translation: CASSQATYYTGELFF.